The 26 T cell receptor beta chains in this list originate from one sample, sequenced in a study of a mutant IDH1 vaccine in newly diagnosed glioma (dated by TCRdb to about 2021). Library preparation was by the immunoSEQ multiplex PCR assay. Drawn from immuneACCESS, this table holds only the in-frame rearrangements with V and J called that TCRdb kept. Clones are partly lost; checked studies trace under half to an unresolved V gene and leave the rest unexplained. This sample has about 64,000 clones in its table, and roughly 84% of those were observed once. In total, the top ten clones hold about 4.1% of the sample. According to the study, the label for this sample's time point signals: week 23, last vaccination. A 20-mer mutant IDH1 peptide at 300 micrograms in Montanide made up each vaccine dose, which was injected subcutaneously together with topical imiquimod. No antigen has been identified for these receptors.

This sample comprised PBMCs, obtained from a glioma patient whose treatment included an IDH1 peptide vaccine. These receptors were collected from a man aged 25 to 40 with glioma.

The rearrangement joins TRBV6-5 to TRBJ2-2; 9 bases are a match to TRBD1. Trimming cost V 2 bases and J 6 bases; bases outside gene matches: 4. The CDR3 is 15 amino acids. Germline CDR1 MNHEY, CDR2 SVGAGI. The CDR3 DNA sequence: TGTGCCAGCAGTTACGGGGGGACAGGGCCCGGGGAGCTGTTTTTT. Its protein is CASSYGGTGPGELFF.

The chain uses TRBV19 and TRBJ1-5, with D possibly matching TRBD1 (5 bases). The CDR3 is 15 amino acids. Trimming left V 1 base short and J 2 bases short, with 9 bases between. Germline lookup yields CDR1 LNHDA and CDR2 SQIVND (reference sequence). The CDR3 loop is CASSIVGGGNQPQHF. In DNA, the CDR3 is TGTGCCAGTAGTATAGTGGGAGGGGGCAATCAGCCCCAGCATTTT.

This sequence joins TRBV29-1 and TRBJ1-1; D gene uncertain. With 6 bases removed from V and 0 bases from J, the gap between germline ends came to 8 bases. The length of the CDR3 is 12 residues. Looked up from germline, CDR1 is SQVTM and CDR2 is ANQGSEA. The CDR3 here is CSVTVLNTEAFF. Here the CDR3 DNA reads TGCAGCGTGACGGTCTTGAACACTGAAGCTTTCTTT.

V gene TRBV11-2 combines with J gene TRBJ2-7; D unclear. CDR1 SGHAT and CDR2 FQNNGV come from the germline V gene. This CDR3 spans 13 amino acids. Trimming stripped 1 base from V and 4 bases from J, with 8 bases between. The CDR3 protein is CASSLGGPYEQYF. CDR3 in DNA: TGTGCCAGCAGCTTAGGCGGACCTTACGAGCAGTACTTC. Full variable domain (outside the CDR3, taken from reference TRBV11-2 and TRBJ2-7): EAGVAQSPRYKIIEKRQSVAFWCNPISGHATLYWYQQILGQGPKLLIQFQNNGVVDDSQLPKDRFSAERLKGVDSTLKIQPAKLEDSAVYLCASSLGGPYEQYFGPGTRLTVT.

This chain connects TRBV5-1 to TRBJ1-6; TRBD1 matches 7 bases. Germline-derived CDR1 and CDR2 are SGHRS and YFSETQ. V dropped 4 bases and J dropped 10; count of bases not matched to a gene: 11. This CDR3 is built from 15 residues. This chain's CDR3 is CASSGGDSWESPLHF. In DNA form, the CDR3 reads TGCGCCAGCAGCGGGGGGGACAGTTGGGAATCACCCCTCCACTTT.

The CDR3 DNA sequence: TGCGCCAGCAGCCCACTGCGGGATCGGTCCTACGAGCAGTACTTC. It specifies CASSPLRDRSYEQYF. The chain has TRBV4-1 and TRBJ2-7; TRBD2 might be the D (6 bases). The germline gives CDR1 MGHRA, CDR2 YSYEKL. The V and J ends lost 4 bases and 1 base respectively, with 14 bases between them. This CDR3 contains 15 residues.

The chain has TRBV9 and TRBJ2-1; the D gene is possibly TRBD2 (5 bases). V lost 6 bases and J lost 9, with 13 bases in between. Looked up from germline, CDR1 is SGDLS and CDR2 is YYNGEE. This CDR3 has 12 amino acids. The CDR3 loop is CASTEGSGEQFF. The CDR3 DNA follows: TGTGCCAGCACTGAGGGATCGGGTGAGCAGTTCTTC.

This chain uses TRBV18 with TRBJ1-4; D is ambiguous. The V and J ends lost 6 bases and 8 bases respectively, with 10 bases between them. The CDR3 runs 12 residues. The germline V gene has CDR1 KGHSH and CDR2 LQKENI. The CDR3 DNA follows: TGTGCCAGCTCCGAAGTAGGGGAAAAACTGTTTTTT. It translates to CASSEVGEKLFF.

The CDR3 sequence is CASSQGGNTEAFF. CDR3 nucleotides: TGCGCCAGCAGCCAAGGAGGGAACACTGAAGCTTTCTTT. The rearrangement uses TRBV4-1 and TRBJ1-1; D uncertain. Trimming removed 1 base at V and 1 base at J, with 4 bases between. This CDR3 region has 13 residues. Germline CDR1 is MGHRA and CDR2 is YSYEKL.

This clone has just a few counts. The chain links TRBV2 to TRBJ1-1, with 7 bases identical to TRBD1. Germline V CDR1 and CDR2: SNHLY, FYNNEI. The CDR3 consists of 13 residues. V was pared by 8 bases and J by 2 bases, with 5 bases of the junction left unmatched. The CDR3 sequence: CASEGQINTEAFF. The CDR3 DNA follows: TGTGCCAGCGAGGGACAGATCAACACTGAAGCTTTCTTT.

This clone has more than one count but fewer than ten. The rearrangement joins TRBV29-1 to TRBJ1-1; 7 nucleotides line up with TRBD1. After removal of 6 bases from V and 7 bases from J, the junction contained 8 bases not matched to a gene. The CDR3 loop spans 12 amino acids. Germline V gives CDR1 SQVTM, CDR2 ANQGSEA. In DNA form, the CDR3 reads TGCAGCGTCACAGACAGGGTGAATGAAGCTTTCTTT. It encodes CSVTDRVNEAFF.

The chain is built from TRBV19 and TRBJ1-2, with 8 bases aligning to TRBD1. The germline V gene encodes CDR1 LNHDA and CDR2 SQIVND (reference sequence). The CDR3 is 12 residues long. The junction had 4 bases not matched to a gene; V was cut back by 5 bases and J by 8 bases. The CDR3 loop reads CASSPRDRGYTF. The DNA of the CDR3 is TGTGCCAGTAGTCCCAGGGACAGGGGCTACACCTTC. Full variable domain (remainder filled in from reference TRBV19 and TRBJ1-2): DGGITQSPKYLFRKEGQNVTLSCEQNLNHDAMYWYRQDPGQGLRLIYYSQIVNDFQKGDIAEGYSVSREKKESFPLTVTSAQKNPTAFYLCASSPRDRGYTFGSGTRLTVV.

V is TRBV29-1 and J is TRBJ2-1, with TRBD1 matching over 10 bases. The CDR3 loop spans 13 amino acids. V was pared by 6 bases and J by 5 bases, with 4 bases of the junction left unmatched. Germline V gene sequence: CDR1 SQVTM, CDR2 ANQGSEA. DNA of the CDR3: TGCAGCGTCTCGACAGGGGGCAACAATGAGCAGTTCTTC. Its protein product is CSVSTGGNNEQFF.

The chain combines TRBV5-1 with TRBJ2-7, with 8 bases identical to TRBD1. This CDR3 has 16 residues. Trimming removed 3 bases from V and 3 bases from J; junction bases left unmatched: 11. From germline, CDR1 is SGHRS and CDR2 YFSETQ. CDR3 residues: CASSYIPGTGNYEQYF. CDR3 nucleotide sequence: TGCGCCAGCAGCTATATCCCCGGGACAGGAAACTACGAGCAGTACTTC.

The genes are TRBV6-6 and TRBJ1-1; no reliable D call. The V gene's germline CDR1 is MNHNY and CDR2 SVGAGI (reference sequence). The germline V and J ends were trimmed by 7 bases and 4 bases, with 19 bases remaining between them. This CDR3 has 15 amino acids. The CDR3: CASISVGRLATEAFF. DNA for the CDR3: TGTGCCAGCATCTCGGTAGGGAGGCTCGCCACTGAAGCTTTCTTT.

V is TRBV29-1 and J is TRBJ2-5; D might be TRBD1 or TRBD2, each matching 5 bases. With the DNA end fitting TRBJ2-7 better, the J assignment may be wrong. Germline V gene sequence: CDR1 SQVTM, CDR2 ANQGSEA. The CDR3 loop spans 14 amino acids. CDR3: CSVEDLGTGYEQYF. CDR3 nucleotide sequence: TGCAGCGTTGAAGATCTAGGGACGGGCTACGAGCAGTACTTC.

The V and J genes are TRBV7-2 and TRBJ2-3; unclear D gene. The germline gives CDR1 SGHTA, CDR2 FQGNSA. The CDR3 extends over 12 amino acids. With 5 bases removed from V and 9 bases from J, the gap between germline ends came to 12 bases. The CDR3 DNA follows: TGTGCCAGCAGCCCAATATTGGGCACGCAGTATTTT. Protein: CASSPILGTQYF.

The rearrangement uses TRBV5-6 and TRBJ2-7, with 10 positions matching TRBD1. CDR3 size: 14 residues. Per the germline V gene, CDR1 is SGHDT and CDR2 is YYEEEE. The ends lost 4 bases at V and 3 bases at J; junction bases unmatched: 4. The CDR3 region is CASSPGTGDYEQYF. In nucleotides, the CDR3 is TGTGCCAGCAGCCCCGGGACAGGGGACTACGAGCAGTACTTC.

The V gene is TRBV19, the J gene TRBJ1-5; D unresolved. With 5 bases removed from V and 1 base from J, the gap between germline ends came to 12 bases. CDR1 and CDR2 from the germline V gene are LNHDA and SQIVND (reference sequence). This CDR3 has 15 amino acids. CDR3 sequence reads: CASSSRLFSNQPQHF. The CDR3 DNA reads TGTGCCAGTAGTTCCAGATTGTTCAGCAATCAGCCCCAGCATTTT.

This rearrangement joins TRBV4-2 to TRBJ1-2, with 11 bases identical to TRBD1. This CDR3 has 14 amino acids. Trimming cost V 5 bases and J 6 bases; bases outside gene matches: 5. Germline V CDR1 and CDR2: LGHNA, YNFKEQ. The CDR3 nucleotides read TGTGCCAGCAGCTTTTGGACAGGGGGCGATGGCTACACCTTC. Translating gives CASSFWTGGDGYTF.

In regard to this clone: At one end the junction does not follow the germline gene, possibly because of a read error. The rearrangement joins TRBV9 to TRBJ1-1; 9 bases are a match to TRBD1. CDR3 length: 15 amino acids. Germline-derived CDR1 and CDR2 are SGDLS and YYNGEE. This chain's CDR3 is CAGSALGQGRTEAFF. CDR3 coding DNA: TGTGCCGGCAGCGCTTTGGGACAGGGACGGACTGAAGCTTTCTTT.

The rearrangement links TRBV10-3 to TRBJ1-6; D is unclear. V lost 8 bases and J lost 6, with 11 bases in between. This CDR3 has 13 residues. Germline CDR1 ENHRY, CDR2 SYGVKD. CDR3 DNA sequence: TGTGCCATCGGAGAGAGAGTTAATTCACCCCTCCACTTT. This codes for CAIGERVNSPLHF.

The genes are TRBV5-1 and TRBJ1-1; D perhaps matches TRBD1 (5 bases). The V end lost 0 bases, the J end lost 4 bases, and 13 bases lay between the germline ends. Germline lookup yields CDR1 SGHRS and CDR2 YFSETQ. The length of the CDR3 is 15 residues. CDR3 DNA: TGCGCCAGCAGCTTGGGCAGGGAAAGATTCACTGAAGCTTTCTTT. The encoded protein is CASSLGRERFTEAFF. Full variable domain (remainder filled in from reference TRBV5-1 and TRBJ1-1): KAGVTQTPRYLIKTRGQQVTLSCSPISGHRSVSWYQQTPGQGLQFLFEYFSETQRNKGNFPGRFSGRQFSNSRSEMNVSTLELGDSALYLCASSLGRERFTEAFFGQGTRLTVV.

J is TRBJ2-7 and V is TRBV5-1; TRBD1 matches 9 bases. Germline lookup yields CDR1 SGHRS and CDR2 YFSETQ. Losses at the gene ends were 3 bases for V and 5 bases for J; bases not matched to a gene: 3. This CDR3 is built from 13 residues. The CDR3 DNA reads as TGCGCCAGCAGCTCCCGGGACAGGGACGAGCAGTACTTC. Amino acid sequence: CASSSRDRDEQYF. The full variable domain, in which reference TRBV5-1 and TRBJ2-7 provide the parts outside the CDR3, is KAGVTQTPRYLIKTRGQQVTLSCSPISGHRSVSWYQQTPGQGLQFLFEYFSETQRNKGNFPGRFSGRQFSNSRSEMNVSTLELGDSALYLCASSSRDRDEQYFGPGTRLTVT.

This clone was detected once. The chain combines TRBV6-1 with TRBJ2-1; D gene uncertain. Germline loops: CDR1 MNHNS, CDR2 SASEGT. V lost 5 bases, J lost 8 bases, and 10 bases lay in between. CDR3 size: 12 residues. As DNA, the CDR3 is TGTGCCAGCAGTCCGATAGGCCATGAGCAGTTCTTC. Translating gives CASSPIGHEQFF.

The chain has TRBV28 and TRBJ2-2, with D possibly being TRBD1 (6 bases). Germline-derived CDR1 and CDR2 are MDHEN and SYDVKM. Between the trimmed V and J ends, which lost 7 bases and 5 bases, there was a span of 8 bases. This CDR3 comprises 12 residues. DNA for the CDR3: TGTGCCAGCACTAGGGGGACCGGGGAGCTGTTTTTT. This gives the protein CASTRGTGELFF.